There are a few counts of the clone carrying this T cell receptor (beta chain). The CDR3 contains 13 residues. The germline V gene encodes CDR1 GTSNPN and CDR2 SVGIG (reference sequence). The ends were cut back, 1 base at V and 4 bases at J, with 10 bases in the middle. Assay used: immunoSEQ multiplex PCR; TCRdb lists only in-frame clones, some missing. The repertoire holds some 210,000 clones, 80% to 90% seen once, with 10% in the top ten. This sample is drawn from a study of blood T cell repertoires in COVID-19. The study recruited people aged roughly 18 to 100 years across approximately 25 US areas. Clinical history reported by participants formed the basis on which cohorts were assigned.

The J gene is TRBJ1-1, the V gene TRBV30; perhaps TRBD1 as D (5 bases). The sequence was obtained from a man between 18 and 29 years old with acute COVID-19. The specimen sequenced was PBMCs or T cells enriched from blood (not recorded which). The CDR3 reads CAWSGGVGTEAFF. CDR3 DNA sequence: TGTGCCTGGAGTGGGGGGGTGGGCACTGAAGCTTTCTTT.